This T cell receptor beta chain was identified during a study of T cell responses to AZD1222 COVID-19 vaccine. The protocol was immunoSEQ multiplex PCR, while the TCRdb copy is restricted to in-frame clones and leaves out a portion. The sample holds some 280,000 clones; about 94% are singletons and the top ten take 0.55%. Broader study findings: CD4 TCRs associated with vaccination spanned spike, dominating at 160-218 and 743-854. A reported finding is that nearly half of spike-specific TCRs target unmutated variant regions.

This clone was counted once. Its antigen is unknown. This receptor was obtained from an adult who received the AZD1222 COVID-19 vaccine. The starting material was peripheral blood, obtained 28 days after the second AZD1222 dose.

The CDR3 reads CSVTRAVNYGYTF. The CDR3 DNA reads TGCAGCGTAACCAGGGCCGTGAACTATGGCTACACCTTC. The gene calls are TRBV29-1 and TRBJ1-2, with a possible D match to TRBD1 (5 bases). Germline V gene data show CDR1 as SQVTM and CDR2 as ANQGSEA. V was pared by 6 bases and J by 2 bases, with 13 bases between. There are 13 residues in the CDR3. The variable domain in full, completed from reference TRBV29-1 and TRBJ1-2, reads SAVISQKPSRDICQRGTSLTIQCQVDSQVTMMFWYRQQPGQSLTLIATANQGSEATYESGFVIDKFPISRPNLTFSTLTVSNMSPEDSSIYLCSVTRAVNYGYTFGSGTRLTVV.